The 21 T cell receptor beta chains in this list originate from one sample, sequenced in a study of CD8+CD57+ T cells in acquired aplastic anemia. CD8+CD57+ cell expansion had been shown by flow cytometry in patients chosen for sequencing. Profiles of TCR beta VDJ and CDR3 were generated from a genomic DNA template. MiXCR was run by TCRdb on the reads, yielding one entry per CDR3 protein. The data hold hundreds of thousands of distinct CDR3 sequences, with less than 35% observed a single time. The source material was sorted CD4+, CD8+, or CD8+CD57+ T cells (not recorded which) from PBMCs. The receptors derive from a human donor with aplastic anemia.

This clonotype was seen a handful of times. The chain links TRBV5-1 to TRBJ2-1; TRBD2 is a possible D gene (5 bases). Trimming pared 4 bases from V and 7 bases from J, leaving 18 bases between. Germline-derived CDR1 and CDR2 are SGHRS and YFSETQ. There are 15 residues in the CDR3. CDR3 nucleotides: TGCGCCAGCAGCGACTTAGCGAGCCTCTCGAATGAGCAGTTCTTC. Translating gives CASSDLASLSNEQFF.

This clonotype was recorded at least ten times. V gene TRBV10-1 combines with J gene TRBJ2-3; D is uncertain. The CDR3 has 15 residues. V lost 0 bases, J lost 6 bases, and 13 bases lay in between. Germline-derived CDR1 and CDR2 are WNHNN and SYGVQD (reference sequence). The CDR3 loop is CASSESLSPRDTQYF. DNA of the CDR3: TGCGCCAGCAGTGAGTCGCTTAGTCCGCGCGATACGCAGTATTTT.

This clonotype was seen only a few times. The rearrangement uses TRBV3-1 and TRBJ1-6; D is uncertain. Between the trimmed V and J ends, which lost 3 bases and 7 bases, there was a span of 4 bases. CDR3 length equals 12 residues. Looked up from germline, CDR1 is LGHDT and CDR2 is YNNKEL (reference sequence). This CDR3 is CASSQLNSPLHF. The CDR3 nucleotides are TGTGCCAGCAGCCAGCTAAATTCACCCCTCCACTTT.

A remark on this clonotype: A read error may account for a junction end that differs from germline. The chain uses TRBV28 and TRBJ1-2, with D unresolved. The CDR3 loop spans 13 amino acids. Germline V gene lookup returns CDR1 MDHEN and CDR2 SYDVKM. CDR3 coding DNA: TGTGCCAGCACCGTGGGAATAGCCTATGGCTACATCTTC. Translated: CASTVGIAYGYIF.

This clonotype is a singleton in its sample. The CDR3 bases are TGTGCCAGCAGCTTAGGTCCCAGTTCCAATGAGCAGTTCTTC. It codes for CASSLGPSSNEQFF. This chain joins TRBV11-3 and TRBJ2-1; D is ambiguous. Trimming shortened V by 1 base and J by 6 bases, and 10 bases separated the two germline ends. This CDR3 region has 14 residues. The germline gives CDR1 SGHNT, CDR2 YENEEA.

A word on this clonotype: The final CDR3 position lacks the conserved phenylalanine or tryptophan, pointing to a likely read error. The CDR3 region has the DNA TGTGCCAGCAGTCCGACACCCATGAACACTGAAGCTTTCCTT. Translation: CASSPTPMNTEAFL. The chain links TRBV13 to TRBJ1-1; D gene unclear. Germline loops: CDR1 PRHDT, CDR2 FYEKMQ (reference sequence). The V end lost 6 bases, the J end lost 0 bases, and 11 bases lay between the germline ends. This CDR3 has 14 residues.

At least ten counts were recorded for this clonotype. The chain carries TRBV9 and TRBJ2-2, with D unclear. V dropped 0 bases and J dropped 1 base, with 10 bases sitting between them. The germline V gene encodes CDR1 SGDLS and CDR2 YYNGEE. The CDR3 covers 16 residues. CDR3 loop: CASSVAIAGNTGELFF. The CDR3 DNA sequence: TGTGCCAGCAGCGTAGCTATCGCAGGGAACACCGGGGAGCTGTTTTTT.

This clonotype was counted ten times or more. The genes are TRBV15 and TRBJ2-7; possibly TRBD1 or TRBD2 for D (5 bases each). V shed 1 base and J shed 7 bases, with 14 bases lying between them. The germline V gene encodes CDR1 LNHNV and CDR2 YYDKDF (reference sequence). This CDR3 has 14 residues. The chain's CDR3 is CATSRGDPLGEQYF. Here the CDR3 DNA reads TGTGCCACCAGCAGAGGGGACCCCCTCGGGGAGCAGTACTTC.

This clonotype has only a few counts. V is TRBV7-8 and J is TRBJ2-2; 7 bases fit TRBD1. From germline, CDR1 is SGHVS and CDR2 FQNEAQ. This CDR3 is built from 14 residues. V was pared by 7 bases and J by 7 bases, with 9 bases of the junction left unmatched. The CDR3 region is CASIRDRVNGELFF. CDR3 sequence (DNA): TGTGCCAGCATTCGCGACAGGGTTAACGGGGAGCTGTTTTTT.

Note on this clonotype: The junction departs from the called germline gene at one end, perhaps through a read error. This rearrangement joins TRBV10-3 to TRBJ1-2, with D possibly matching TRBD1 (6 bases). This CDR3 has 16 residues. Germline assignment: CDR1 ENHRY and CDR2 SYGVKD. The CDR3 protein is CVISERTKGGGYGYTF. In nucleotides, the CDR3 is TGTGTCATCAGTGAGAGGACGAAGGGGGGGGGGTATGGCTACACCTTC.

This clonotype was counted many times. V is TRBV7-2 and J is TRBJ1-2; the match to TRBD1 covers 7 bases. Unmatched junction bases numbered 9, after V lost 6 bases and J lost 5 bases. Germline CDR1 reads SGHTA; CDR2 reads FQGNSA. This CDR3 is built from 14 residues. The chain's CDR3 is CASRNTDREYGYTF. In nucleotides, the CDR3 is TGTGCCAGCAGAAATACCGACAGGGAGTATGGCTACACCTTC.

This clonotype has a handful of counts. The V and J genes are TRBV7-9 and TRBJ2-1; D is possibly TRBD1 or TRBD2 (5 bases each). The V gene's germline CDR1 is SEHNR and CDR2 FQNEAQ (reference sequence). The CDR3 sequence is 12 residues long. V lost 1 base to trimming and J lost 12 bases, with 10 bases between them. The CDR3 sequence: CASSLDHGTQFF. CDR3 sequence (DNA): TGTGCCAGCAGCTTAGATCACGGGACGCAGTTCTTC.

The chain uses TRBV5-4 and TRBJ2-1; D may be TRBD1 (7 bases). The length of the CDR3 is 16 residues. The germline V gene has CDR1 SGHNT and CDR2 YYREEE (reference sequence). Trimming stripped 3 bases from V and 2 bases from J, with 15 bases between. As DNA, the CDR3 is TGTGCCAGCAGCTGGGTAACAGGGGAGGCCTACAATGAGCAGTTCTTC. Translating it yields CASSWVTGEAYNEQFF.

This clonotype was counted ten times or more. V usage is TRBV20-1 and J usage is TRBJ2-7; tentative D call: TRBD1 (6 bases). Germline CDR1 and CDR2: DFQATT and SNEGSKA (reference sequence). This CDR3 region has 12 residues. V was pared by 8 bases and J by 3 bases, with 14 bases between. The CDR3 reads CSITKQGYEQYF. The CDR3 DNA reads as TGCAGTATCACCAAACAGGGCTACGAGCAGTACTTC.

This clonotype was counted at least ten times. The chain couples TRBV20-1 to TRBJ2-5; TRBD2 matches at 7 bases. J was trimmed by 3 bases and V by 6 bases; bases with no gene match: 4. This CDR3 region has 12 residues. The germline V gene encodes CDR1 DFQATT and CDR2 SNEGSKA (reference sequence). The DNA for the CDR3 is TGCAGTGCCAATCTAGCGGAAGAGACCCAGTACTTC. Encoded protein: CSANLAEETQYF.

The chain has TRBV25-1 and TRBJ2-7, with 7 positions matching TRBD2. CDR3 length: 12 amino acids. V was pared by 7 bases and J by 5 bases, with 5 bases of the junction left unmatched. Germline CDR1 and CDR2: MGHDK and SYGVNS. The CDR3 is CASTGRLDEQYF. The DNA of the CDR3 is TGTGCCAGCACCGGGAGGCTCGACGAGCAGTACTTC.

A word on this clonotype: Mismatch with germline at one junction end may stem from a read error. This chain joins TRBV10-3 and TRBJ1-1, with TRBD1 as a possible D gene (5 bases). Germline V gene sequence: CDR1 ENHRY, CDR2 SYGVKD. The CDR3 runs 14 residues. CDR3 residues: CASSFSGSGTEAFF. Written as DNA, the CDR3 is TGTGCCAGCAGTTTCTCAGGGTCGGGCACTGAAGCTTTCTTT.

This clonotype was counted ten times or more. This chain uses TRBV19 with TRBJ1-2, with D maybe TRBD1 (6 bases). Germline CDR1 is LNHDA and CDR2 is SQIVND (reference sequence). This CDR3 contains 14 residues. V was cut by 6 bases and J by 4 bases, with 15 bases left in between. CDR3 DNA: TGTGCCAGTAGGATGGACAGACCTCGCTATGGCTACACCTTC. This encodes CASRMDRPRYGYTF.

The V and J genes are TRBV20-1 and TRBJ1-1; 7 nucleotides agree with TRBD1. V lost 6 bases, J lost 0 bases, and 4 bases stayed unmatched. This CDR3 is 13 amino acids long. Germline V CDR1 and CDR2: DFQATT, SNEGSKA (reference sequence). The CDR3 reads CSASGTVNTEAFF. The CDR3 nucleotides read TGCAGTGCCTCGGGGACAGTGAACACTGAAGCTTTCTTT.

CDR3 DNA: TGCGCCAGCAGCTGGGGCGGTGATGGCGGGGAGCTGTTTTTT. Residues: CASSWGGDGGELFF. The rearrangement uses TRBV5-1 and TRBJ2-2; weak D call: TRBD1 (5 bases). Germline CDR1 reads SGHRS; CDR2 reads YFSETQ. The CDR3 loop spans 14 amino acids. Trimming stripped 3 bases from V and 7 bases from J, with 13 bases between.

This chain links TRBV20-1 with TRBJ2-5; 7 nucleotides match TRBD2. The CDR3 covers 14 residues. V shed 5 bases and J 5 bases; nucleotides not matched to a gene: 11. Germline loops: CDR1 DFQATT, CDR2 SNEGSKA (reference sequence). The CDR3 is CSAVRTRRVETQYF. The CDR3 DNA reads TGCAGTGCTGTTAGGACTAGGAGAGTCGAGACCCAGTACTTC.